The 5 T cell receptor beta chains listed next were all sequenced from one sample in a study of cytomegalovirus exposure and HLA in healthy donors. Use of 60 Vbeta and 13 Jbeta primers characterized the PCR. Using immunoSEQ multiplex PCR, the repertoire was profiled, and TCRdb retains in-frame clones only, with some absent. This table has about 180,000 clones, 80% to 85% appearing once. Sequenced material: PBMCs. All receptors derive from a woman aged 25 to 39 in good health and CMV-seronegative.

This clone has just a few counts. The V call is TRBV27, the J call TRBJ1-1; tentatively, D is TRBD1 (5 bases). This CDR3 has 15 amino acids. V was pared by 4 bases and J by 1 base, with 13 bases between. Germline CDR1 MNHEY, CDR2 SMNVEV (reference sequence). CDR3 DNA: TGTGCCAGCAGTTCGGACACCCTGTCGAACACTGAAGCTTTCTTT. It codes for CASSSDTLSNTEAFF.

CDR3 nucleotides: TGTGCCAGCAGTGATACCGGGTTCTATAATTCACCCCTCCACTTT. Translated: CASSDTGFYNSPLHF. This rearrangement joins TRBV2 to TRBJ1-6; D call uncertain. Germline CDR1 and CDR2: SNHLY and FYNNEI. The CDR3 length is 15 residues. V was pared by 3 bases and J by 3 bases, with 9 bases between.

The sample holds one count of this clone. V and J are TRBV7-8 and TRBJ2-2; D perhaps matches TRBD1 (6 bases). The V and J ends lost 5 bases and 2 bases respectively, with 12 bases between them. The CDR3 spans 15 residues. Germline V gene sequence: CDR1 SGHVS, CDR2 FQNEAQ. The CDR3 reads CASSLGDTNTGELFF. CDR3 nucleotide sequence: TGTGCCAGCAGCCTAGGGGACACCAACACCGGGGAGCTGTTTTTT. The whole variable domain, remainder taken from reference TRBV7-8 and TRBJ2-2, is GAGVSQSPRYKVAKRGQDVALRCDPISGHVSLFWYQQALGQGPEFLTYFQNEAQLDKSGLPSDRFFAERPEGSVSTLKIQRTQQEDSAVYLCASSLGDTNTGELFFGEGSRLTVL.

The chain recombines TRBV7-2 with TRBJ1-2; D gene ambiguous. The CDR3 is made up of 14 amino acids. V was shortened by 5 bases and J by 4 bases, with 14 bases between the two germline ends. Germline loops: CDR1 SGHTA, CDR2 FQGNSA. The CDR3 coding sequence is TGTGCCAGCAGCCTAGACCCAGGATTCTATGGCTACACCTTC. Its protein is CASSLDPGFYGYTF.

This clone was observed at least ten times. This rearrangement joins TRBV7-9 to TRBJ2-7, with a possible D match to TRBD1 (6 bases). The CDR3 is 15 amino acids. V gave up 2 bases and J gave up 6 bases, with 17 bases separating them. Germline lookup yields CDR1 SEHNR and CDR2 FQNEAQ (reference sequence). The CDR3: CASSLPTGKGSEQYF. The CDR3 bases are TGTGCCAGCAGCTTACCGACAGGAAAGGGATCCGAGCAGTACTTC.